This T cell receptor (beta chain) comes out of a study of blood T cell repertoires in COVID-19. Here immunoSEQ multiplex PCR was the method, and the copy in TCRdb shows in-frame clones only, minus some. The sample contains 250,000 to 300,000 clones, about nine tenths of which appear only once. CDR3 length equals 12 residues. Germline-derived CDR1 and CDR2 are SGHAT and FQNNGV. V shed 5 bases and J shed 6 bases, with 10 bases lying between them. Sequences were obtained from PBMCs or T cells enriched from blood (not recorded which). The clonotype originates from a woman aged 40 to 50 with acute COVID-19. The chain employs TRBV11-2 and TRBJ1-1, with TRBD1 as a possible D gene (6 bases). CDR3 in amino acids: CASSPGVSEAFF. CDR3 DNA: TGTGCCAGCAGCCCAGGGGTGTCTGAAGCTTTCTTT.